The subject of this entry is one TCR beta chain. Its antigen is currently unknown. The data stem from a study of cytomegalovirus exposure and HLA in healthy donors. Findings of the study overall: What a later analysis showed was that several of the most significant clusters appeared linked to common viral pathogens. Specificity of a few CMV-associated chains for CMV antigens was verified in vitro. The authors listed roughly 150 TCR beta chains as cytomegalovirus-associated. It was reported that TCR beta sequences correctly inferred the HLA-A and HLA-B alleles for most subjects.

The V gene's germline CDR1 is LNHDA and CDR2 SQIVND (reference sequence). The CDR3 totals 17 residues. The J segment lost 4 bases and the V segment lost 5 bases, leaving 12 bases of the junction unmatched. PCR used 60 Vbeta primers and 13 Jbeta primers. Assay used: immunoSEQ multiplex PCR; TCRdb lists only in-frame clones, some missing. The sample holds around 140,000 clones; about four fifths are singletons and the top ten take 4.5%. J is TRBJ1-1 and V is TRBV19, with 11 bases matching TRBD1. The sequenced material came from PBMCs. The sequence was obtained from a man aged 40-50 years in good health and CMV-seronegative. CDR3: CASSPRDRGSGLTEAFF. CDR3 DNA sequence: TGTGCCAGTAGTCCTCGGGACAGGGGGTCCGGACTCACTGAAGCTTTCTTT.